These 28 T cell receptor beta chains share one sample of origin, sequenced in a study of OX40 agonist ivuxolimab in advanced cancers. Method: immunoSEQ multiplex PCR; TCRdb's copy keeps in-frame clones and lacks some. The sample has about 77,000 clones; about nine tenths are singletons. This specimen consisted of CD4+ or CD8+ T cells sorted from blood, obtained in a trial of the OX40 agonist ivuxolimab. The receptors derive from an adult with an advanced solid tumor such as melanoma, head and neck, liver or kidney cancer.

The chain recombines TRBV19 with TRBJ2-3; D is perhaps TRBD2 (6 bases). Trimming removed 3 bases at V and 4 bases at J, with 23 bases between. The length of the CDR3 is 18 residues. Germline V lookup: CDR1 LNHDA, CDR2 SQIVND (reference sequence). The CDR3 loop reads CASSIGGGAAGFADTQYF. The CDR3 DNA follows: TGTGCCAGTAGTATTGGTGGCGGGGCCGCTGGTTTCGCAGATACGCAGTATTTT.

V is TRBV30 and J is TRBJ1-2; 8 bases are shared with TRBD1. CDR1 is GTSNPN and CDR2 is SVGIG in the germline V gene (reference sequence). The V and J ends lost 0 bases and 6 bases, in that order; junction bases with no gene match: 12. The CDR3 sequence is 16 residues long. The CDR3 DNA follows: TGTGCCTGGAGTGTTGGACAGGGAAGGCAGTTCAATGGCTACACCTTC. Its protein product is CAWSVGQGRQFNGYTF.

The V call is TRBV28, the J call TRBJ1-2; D uncertain. Looked up from germline, CDR1 is MDHEN and CDR2 is SYDVKM. V was cut by 3 bases and J by 4 bases, with 15 bases left in between. The CDR3 runs to 15 residues. CDR3 sequence (DNA): TGTGCCAGCAGTTTCCTCCAGCGGGCTTCCTATGGCTACACCTTC. Its protein is CASSFLQRASYGYTF.

V usage is TRBV19 and J usage is TRBJ1-5, with TRBD1 matching 7 bases. This CDR3 is built from 14 residues. Germline assignment: CDR1 LNHDA and CDR2 SQIVND (reference sequence). The J segment lost 2 bases and the V segment lost 8 bases, leaving 6 bases of the junction unmatched. In DNA, the CDR3 is TGTGCCAGTTCGACAGGGTTCCGCAATCAGCCCCAGCATTTT. Its translation is CASSTGFRNQPQHF.

In this sample, this clone is medium-sized (0.01 to 0.1%). The chain joins TRBV6-1 to TRBJ1-4, with 8 bases fitting TRBD1. This CDR3 contains 14 residues. CDR1 is MNHNS and CDR2 is SASEGT in the germline V gene. V gave up 6 bases and J gave up 0 bases; unmatched junction bases: 0. The DNA for the CDR3 is TGTGCCAGCAGGACAGGGGCAACTAATGAAAAACTGTTTTTT. Residues: CASRTGATNEKLFF.

This chain uses TRBV29-1 with TRBJ1-1; 9 bases line up with TRBD1. Unmatched junction bases numbered 17, after V lost 4 bases and J lost 11 bases. This CDR3 is 15 amino acids long. CDR1 and CDR2 from the germline V gene are SQVTM and ANQGSEA. DNA for the CDR3: TGCAGCGTTGCTTACAGGGGGCCCGTCTCTGAAGGGGCTTTCTTT. As protein: CSVAYRGPVSEGAFF. Full variable domain (missing parts from reference TRBV29-1 and TRBJ1-1): SAVISQKPSRDICQRGTSLTIQCQVDSQVTMMFWYRQQPGQSLTLIATANQGSEATYESGFVIDKFPISRPNLTFSTLTVSNMSPEDSSIYLCSVAYRGPVSEGAFFGQGTRLTVV.

The V and J genes are TRBV6-6 and TRBJ2-7, with D hard to call. V was shortened by 2 bases and J by 2 bases, with 7 bases between the two germline ends. CDR1 is MNHNY and CDR2 is SVGAGI in the germline V gene (reference sequence). CDR3 length: 13 amino acids. In nucleotides, the CDR3 is TGTGCCAGCAGTTACAGGGTGGCCTACGAGCAGTACTTC. Amino acids: CASSYRVAYEQYF.

In its sample, this clone was seen a few times. The CDR3 coding sequence is TGCGCCAGCAGCCGGGAGGGGAACGAGCAGTACTTC. It encodes CASSREGNEQYF. The rearrangement links TRBV5-1 to TRBJ2-7, with 8 nucleotides matching TRBD2. In germline, CDR1 is SGHRS, CDR2 YFSETQ. The length of the CDR3 is 12 residues. Trimming removed 4 bases from V and 5 bases from J; junction bases left unmatched: 2.

About this clone: The sample contains more than one DNA sequence encoding this CDR3. The V and J genes are TRBV6-1 and TRBJ1-5, with D possibly matching TRBD1 (5 bases). The CDR3 runs to 14 residues. Trimming cost V 6 bases and J 7 bases, with 16 bases left between them. Per germline, CDR1 MNHNS and CDR2 SASEGT. The CDR3 sequence: CASRFQGEGQPQHF. The CDR3 nucleotides read TGTGCCAGCAGATTTCAGGGTGAAGGGCAGCCCCAGCATTTT.

This sequence joins TRBV11-2 and TRBJ2-7, with TRBD1 matching over 9 bases. The ends lost 4 bases at V and 4 bases at J; junction bases unmatched: 8. The CDR3 covers 15 residues. CDR1 SGHAT and CDR2 FQNNGV come from the germline V gene. This CDR3 is CASSYAGTGLYEQYF. CDR3 DNA: TGTGCCAGCAGCTATGCCGGGACAGGGCTGTACGAGCAGTACTTC.

The V and J genes are TRBV18 and TRBJ2-3, with 9 nucleotides matching TRBD1. The CDR3 contains 16 residues. The J segment lost 3 bases and the V segment lost 1 base, leaving 5 bases of the junction unmatched. In germline, CDR1 is KGHSH, CDR2 LQKENI. The CDR3 spells CASSPRTGVGTDTQYF. In DNA, the CDR3 is TGTGCCAGCTCACCACGGACAGGGGTTGGGACAGATACGCAGTATTTT. Supplemented by reference TRBV18 and TRBJ2-3, the full variable domain reads NAGVMQNPRHLVRRRGQEARLRCSPMKGHSHVYWYRQLPEEGLKFMVYLQKENIIDESGMPKERFSAEFPKEGPSILRIQQVVRGDSAAYFCASSPRTGVGTDTQYFGPGTRLTVL.

This chain uses TRBV18 with TRBJ1-1, with 9 nucleotides matching TRBD1. This CDR3 comprises 16 residues. From germline, CDR1 is KGHSH and CDR2 LQKENI. V dropped 2 bases and J dropped 1; count of bases not matched to a gene: 5. CDR3 sequence: CASSPTGGLENTEAFF. Written as DNA, the CDR3 is TGTGCCAGCTCACCAACAGGGGGCTTGGAGAACACTGAAGCTTTCTTT.

This clone was recorded only once. V is TRBV7-2 and J is TRBJ2-5; 8 bases are a match to TRBD2. J lost 4 bases, V lost 3 bases, and 4 bases had no gene match. This CDR3 has 14 amino acids. Germline CDR1 SGHTA, CDR2 FQGNSA. The CDR3: CASSFTGGRETQYF. The CDR3 bases are TGTGCCAGCAGCTTCACGGGAGGGCGAGAGACCCAGTACTTC.

V is TRBV19 and J is TRBJ1-5; TRBD1 matches at 7 bases. CDR3 size: 15 residues. The germline gives CDR1 LNHDA, CDR2 SQIVND (reference sequence). V dropped 10 bases and J dropped 0; count of bases not matched to a gene: 9. The DNA for the CDR3 is TGTGCCACCCGGGACAGAGGCTATAGCAATCAGCCCCAGCATTTT. It is translated as CATRDRGYSNQPQHF.

The rearrangement joins TRBV6-1 to TRBJ1-5; D may be TRBD1 (5 bases). CDR1 and CDR2 from the germline V gene are MNHNS and SASEGT. The CDR3 sequence is 15 residues long. With 0 bases removed from V and 2 bases from J, the gap between germline ends came to 8 bases. CDR3 loop: CASSEAGVRNQPQHF. CDR3 DNA: TGTGCCAGCAGTGAAGCGGGGGTACGCAATCAGCCCCAGCATTTT.

V is TRBV2 and J is TRBJ2-3; unclear D gene. Germline V lookup: CDR1 SNHLY, CDR2 FYNNEI. V was cut by 3 bases and J by 1 base, with 11 bases left in between. The CDR3 contains 15 residues. CDR3 amino acids: CASSDRSLGTDTQYF. The CDR3 nucleotides are TGTGCCAGCAGTGATCGTTCTTTGGGCACAGATACGCAGTATTTT. The full variable domain, its missing parts supplied by reference TRBV2 and TRBJ2-3, is EPEVTQTPSHQVTQMGQEVILRCVPISNHLYFYWYRQILGQKVEFLVSFYNNEISEKSEIFDDQFSVERPDGSNFTLKIRSTKLEDSAMYFCASSDRSLGTDTQYFGPGTRLTVL.

This chain connects TRBV30 to TRBJ1-3, with D uncertain. Germline V gene data show CDR1 as GTSNPN and CDR2 as SVGIG (reference sequence). The CDR3 contains 12 residues. Trimming removed 2 bases from V and 4 bases from J, with 6 bases in between. DNA of the CDR3: TGTGCCTGGAGTCGAAGAGGAAACACCATATATTTT. Protein product: CAWSRRGNTIYF.

The genes are TRBV21-1 and TRBJ2-7; the table names TRBD2, a call not compared with the DNA. TRBV21-1 counts as a pseudogene. This CDR3 region has 17 residues. CDR3 nucleotides: TGTGCCAGCAGCAACAGGCGAGGGGGGGGGATAACCTACGAGCAGTACTTC. Its protein is CASSNRRGGGITYEQYF.

Here the CDR3 DNA reads TGTGCCATCAGCCCCGGGACAGGATGGCTCCGTGGCTACACCTTC. Its protein product is CAISPGTGWLRGYTF. The J gene is TRBJ1-2, the V gene TRBV10-3; 8 bases are a match to TRBD1. This CDR3 comprises 15 residues. Germline-derived CDR1 and CDR2 are ENHRY and SYGVKD. Unmatched junction bases numbered 13, after V lost 6 bases and J lost 7 bases.

V is TRBV5-4 and J is TRBJ1-4, with TRBD1 matching 7 bases. Germline CDR1 and CDR2: SGHNT and YYREEE (reference sequence). V shed 0 bases, J shed 6 bases, and the junction held 5 bases outside the gene matches. CDR3 length: 15 amino acids. The CDR3 loop is CASSLGGGQYEKLFF. The CDR3, as DNA: TGTGCCAGCAGCTTGGGGGGGGGACAGTATGAAAAACTGTTTTTT.

This clone has only one observation. V and J are TRBV5-1 and TRBJ2-5; 12 positions agree with TRBD2. Gene TRBJ2-7 matches the end of the DNA better, so the J call may be wrong. Per the germline V gene, CDR1 is SGHRS and CDR2 is YFSETQ. This CDR3 spans 14 amino acids. The CDR3 is CASSITSGGTEQYF. The CDR3 DNA reads TGCGCCAGCAGCATCACTAGCGGGGGGACCGAGCAGTACTTC.

V gene TRBV25-1 combines with J gene TRBJ1-3; D unresolved. The V end lost 4 bases, the J end lost 0 bases, and 13 bases lay between the germline ends. The CDR3 is 16 residues long. The germline gives CDR1 MGHDK, CDR2 SYGVNS. CDR3 sequence reads: CASSASRGISGNTIYF. The CDR3 DNA follows: TGTGCCAGCAGTGCTTCTCGTGGAATCTCTGGAAACACCATATATTTT.

This chain links TRBV6-5 with TRBJ2-2; D ambiguous. This CDR3 region has 11 residues. From germline, CDR1 is MNHEY and CDR2 SVGAGI. Trimming removed 3 bases at V and 7 bases at J, with 3 bases between. In DNA form, the CDR3 reads TGTGCCAGCAGTTATCTCGGGGAGCTGTTTTTT. Protein: CASSYLGELFF.

J is TRBJ1-2 and V is TRBV5-1; perhaps TRBD1 as D (6 bases). Germline CDR1 and CDR2: SGHRS and YFSETQ. Deletions cut 0 bases from V and 6 bases from J, with 15 bases between. The CDR3 loop spans 15 amino acids. CDR3 sequence reads: CASSLATQGFDGYTF. The CDR3 DNA reads TGCGCCAGCAGCTTGGCTACCCAGGGGTTTGATGGCTACACCTTC. Using reference TRBV5-1 and TRBJ1-2 for the parts outside the CDR3, the full variable domain is KAGVTQTPRYLIKTRGQQVTLSCSPISGHRSVSWYQQTPGQGLQFLFEYFSETQRNKGNFPGRFSGRQFSNSRSEMNVSTLELGDSALYLCASSLATQGFDGYTFGSGTRLTVV.

This clone was observed a single time. The rearrangement joins TRBV6-6 to TRBJ2-7; 9 nucleotides agree with TRBD1. This CDR3 is built from 14 residues. Trimming at V came to 5 bases and at J to 4 bases, leaving 6 bases not matched to a gene. Per the germline V gene, CDR1 is MNHNY and CDR2 is SVGAGI (reference sequence). The CDR3 coding sequence is TGTGCCAGCAGTCTCTACAGGGGGCTATACGAGCAGTACTTC. This gives the protein CASSLYRGLYEQYF.

The genes are TRBV30 and TRBJ1-3; D gene ambiguous. This CDR3 spans 13 amino acids. Per the germline V gene, CDR1 is GTSNPN and CDR2 is SVGIG (reference sequence). Trimming removed 2 bases from V and 0 bases from J, with 5 bases in between. CDR3 sequence: CAWSIGSGNTIYF. CDR3 DNA: TGTGCCTGGAGTATAGGCTCTGGAAACACCATATATTTT.

V and J are TRBV27 and TRBJ2-2, with D possibly being TRBD2 (6 bases). Germline CDR1 and CDR2: MNHEY and SMNVEV (reference sequence). The CDR3 extends over 16 amino acids. Trimming pared 4 bases from V and 0 bases from J, leaving 12 bases between. CDR3 region: CASSSAGGPNTGELFF. The CDR3 bases are TGTGCCAGCAGTTCCGCCGGGGGTCCGAACACCGGGGAGCTGTTTTTT.

This rearrangement joins TRBV7-2 to TRBJ1-4, with D perhaps matching TRBD1 (5 bases). Per the germline V gene, CDR1 is SGHTA and CDR2 is FQGNSA. Trimming took 1 base from V and 11 from J, leaving 17 bases between them. There are 15 residues in the CDR3. The CDR3, as DNA: TGTGCCAGCAGCTTAGATGGTGGGACGGTCAAGAAACTGTTTTTT. Protein: CASSLDGGTVKKLFF.